This TCR beta chain emerged from a study of CD8+ T cells in alopecia areata. General study findings and limits: Higher clonality was seen in lesional scalp than in normal scalp, especially in alopecia totalis/universalis.

This clone has only a few counts. The antigen remains unidentified. As part of sample collection, lesional scalp punch biopsies and peripheral blood were taken from alopecia areata patients. Reverse transcribed after extraction, RNA yielded cDNA as the sequencing template. The protocol was immunoSEQ multiplex PCR, while the TCRdb copy is restricted to in-frame clones and leaves out a portion. The table lists 65,000 to 95,000 clones, just over 50% of them singletons, with roughly 6% in the top ten. The TCR was taken from a human donor with alopecia areata. Specimen: NKG2D-high CD8+ T cells sorted from blood.

The CDR3, as DNA: TGTGCCAGTAGTGGGGCTAGCGCCTACGAGCAGTACTTC. As protein: CASSGASAYEQYF. This chain uses TRBV19 with TRBJ2-7; the D gene is possibly TRBD2 (6 bases). The length of the CDR3 is 13 residues. Germline V gene lookup returns CDR1 LNHDA and CDR2 SQIVND (reference sequence). Trimming took off 5 bases at V and 2 bases at J, with 10 bases between the two ends.